Below, 17 T cell receptor beta chains from the same sample are listed, as sequenced in a study of Ad26.COV2.S vaccination and SARS-CoV-2 variants (dated by TCRdb to about 2021). The library was made by the immunoSEQ multiplex PCR assay. TCRdb took this table from immuneACCESS and kept in-frame rearrangements with V and J called. Such tables lack part of the clones; where checked against another copy, unresolved V genes explain under half of the gap, and the rest is unexplained. Present in this sample are about 480,000 clones, 70% to 90% of which were seen just once. The ten largest account for around 13% of the sample. Taken with the paper, the label for treatment or condition translates to: some 19 received Ad26.COV2.S at low or high dose, single or two shots; a few received placebo; per-sample allocation not given. For vaccine and placebo recipients, the sequenced repertoires came from samples collected on day 63 after the first injection.

The starting material was peripheral blood, obtained in a trial of Ad26.COV2.S vaccine versus placebo. These receptors were collected from a person aged 18-60 years who received the Ad26.COV2.S COVID-19 vaccine or a placebo.

The gene calls are TRBV4-3 and TRBJ1-6, with D possibly matching TRBD1 (6 bases). The CDR3 runs 15 residues. V dropped 0 bases and J dropped 7 bases, with 10 bases sitting between them. Germline V lookup: CDR1 LGHNA, CDR2 YSLEER. As DNA, the CDR3 is TGCGCCAGCAGCCAAGAAGGGGGGCAAAATTCACCCCTCCACTTT. Translating it yields CASSQEGGQNSPLHF.

The chain is built from TRBV5-6 and TRBJ1-2; TRBD1 is a possible D gene (6 bases). Trimming took off 4 bases at V and 7 bases at J, with 14 bases between the two ends. This CDR3 has 13 amino acids. Germline CDR1 and CDR2: SGHDT and YYEEEE. CDR3 residues: CASSPGTFFGYTF. CDR3 bases: TGTGCCAGCAGCCCGGGGACATTCTTTGGCTACACCTTC.

This clone was picked up one time. The V and J genes are TRBV5-1 and TRBJ1-2, with D unresolved. The CDR3 length is 15 residues. Germline loops: CDR1 SGHRS, CDR2 YFSETQ. Trimming shortened V by 1 base and J by 5 bases, and 15 bases separated the two germline ends. DNA of the CDR3: TGCGCCAGCAGCTTGTTTATTGGTGGGTTTTATGGCTACACCTTC. This encodes CASSLFIGGFYGYTF. Full variable domain (remainder filled in from reference TRBV5-1 and TRBJ1-2): KAGVTQTPRYLIKTRGQQVTLSCSPISGHRSVSWYQQTPGQGLQFLFEYFSETQRNKGNFPGRFSGRQFSNSRSEMNVSTLELGDSALYLCASSLFIGGFYGYTFGSGTRLTVV.

This chain connects TRBV24-1 to TRBJ2-3, with TRBD2 matching over 13 bases. The CDR3 is 15 amino acids. CDR1 and CDR2 from the germline V gene are KGHDR and SFDVKD. The ends lost 6 bases at V and 3 bases at J; junction bases unmatched: 2. The CDR3 DNA reads as TGTGCCACCAGTCTGACTAGCGGGAGGACAGATACGCAGTATTTT. Its protein product is CATSLTSGRTDTQYF.

The chain employs TRBV27 and TRBJ2-7; a possible D gene is TRBD1 (5 bases). Germline-derived CDR1 and CDR2 are MNHEY and SMNVEV (reference sequence). The CDR3 runs 15 residues. Trimming removed 1 base at V and 5 bases at J, with 15 bases between. This CDR3 is CASSLLPGYLNEQYF. The CDR3 region has the DNA TGTGCCAGCAGTTTATTGCCAGGGTACCTCAACGAGCAGTACTTC.

J is TRBJ2-1 and V is TRBV25-1; a weak D match, TRBD2 (5 bases). The CDR3 loop spans 14 amino acids. The V and J ends lost 4 bases and 7 bases respectively, with 14 bases between them. Germline CDR1 reads MGHDK; CDR2 reads SYGVNS. CDR3 coding DNA: TGTGCCAGCAGTGGAGCGGAGGTGGGGAATGAGCAGTTCTTC. Protein product: CASSGAEVGNEQFF.

This sequence joins TRBV29-1 and TRBJ1-1; 9 bases agree with TRBD1. The germline V gene encodes CDR1 SQVTM and CDR2 ANQGSEA. The CDR3 is made up of 14 amino acids. Trimming at V came to 5 bases and at J to 5 bases, leaving 9 bases not matched to a gene. The CDR3 reads CSVRTGVRGTEAFF. CDR3 DNA sequence: TGCAGCGTTAGGACAGGGGTGAGGGGGACTGAAGCTTTCTTT.

CDR3 region: CASAGTSHNSPLHF. The CDR3 DNA sequence: TGTGCCAGCGCCGGGACATCTCATAATTCACCCCTCCACTTT. The chain recombines TRBV2 with TRBJ1-6; D possibly corresponds to TRBD1 (6 bases). This CDR3 has 14 residues. Per germline, CDR1 SNHLY and CDR2 FYNNEI. Trimming shortened V by 8 bases and J by 5 bases, and 13 bases separated the two germline ends.

The J gene is TRBJ1-2, the V gene TRBV3-1 (or the pseudogene TRBV3-2); 9 positions agree with TRBD1. The CDR3 sequence is 13 residues long. Germline CDR1 LGHDT, CDR2 YNNKEL (reference sequence). J gave up 3 bases and V 5 bases, and 1 base lay outside the gene matches. CDR3 amino acids: CASSTGGDYGYTF. CDR3 DNA: TGTGCCAGCAGCACAGGGGGCGACTATGGCTACACCTTC.

The rearrangement links TRBV5-8 to TRBJ2-2, with D hard to call. Germline CDR1 SGHTS, CDR2 YDEGEE. The CDR3 runs 14 residues. Trimming took off 2 bases at V and 1 base at J, with 6 bases between the two ends. DNA for the CDR3: TGTGCCAGCAGCTTAGTTGGGAACACCGGGGAGCTGTTTTTT. Translated: CASSLVGNTGELFF.

V gene TRBV7-6 combines with J gene TRBJ1-1; D might be TRBD1 (6 bases). Deletions cut 0 bases from V and 6 bases from J, with 14 bases between. The CDR3 contains 15 residues. Germline V gene data show CDR1 as SGHVS and CDR2 as FNYEAQ. The CDR3 loop is CASSLAAGAKPEAFF. The CDR3 DNA reads TGTGCCAGCAGCTTAGCGGCAGGGGCGAAGCCTGAAGCTTTCTTT.

The chain links TRBV7-8 to TRBJ2-3; 7 positions agree with TRBD2. CDR3 length equals 14 residues. Germline V lookup: CDR1 SGHVS, CDR2 FQNEAQ. Trimming took 1 base from V and 5 from J; bases not matched to a gene: 3. CDR3 nucleotide sequence: TGTGCCAGCAGCTTAGGGGCTAGCGGAGATACGCAGTATTTT. It specifies CASSLGASGDTQYF. Full variable domain (rest looked up from reference TRBV7-8 and TRBJ2-3): GAGVSQSPRYKVAKRGQDVALRCDPISGHVSLFWYQQALGQGPEFLTYFQNEAQLDKSGLPSDRFFAERPEGSVSTLKIQRTQQEDSAVYLCASSLGASGDTQYFGPGTRLTVL.

The chain recombines TRBV5-6 with TRBJ1-1, with 10 bases fitting TRBD1. CDR3 size: 17 residues. Per germline, CDR1 SGHDT and CDR2 YYEEEE. Trimming cost V 2 bases and J 1 base; bases outside gene matches: 8. The DNA of the CDR3 is TGTGCCAGCAGCTTCAGAGGGACAGGGGAAACGAACACTGAAGCTTTCTTT. This gives the protein CASSFRGTGETNTEAFF.

V usage is TRBV19 and J usage is TRBJ1-4; the D is unclear. This CDR3 contains 15 residues. CDR1 and CDR2 from the germline V gene are LNHDA and SQIVND (reference sequence). Trimming removed 4 bases at V and 4 bases at J, with 13 bases between. The CDR3 bases are TGTGCCAGTAGTACCGACCGGGCTATTAATGAAAAACTGTTTTTT. Amino acid sequence: CASSTDRAINEKLFF. The complete variable domain, with remaining parts taken from reference TRBV19 and TRBJ1-4, reads DGGITQSPKYLFRKEGQNVTLSCEQNLNHDAMYWYRQDPGQGLRLIYYSQIVNDFQKGDIAEGYSVSREKKESFPLTVTSAQKNPTAFYLCASSTDRAINEKLFFGSGTQLSVL.

This rearrangement joins TRBV5-1 to TRBJ1-6; D ambiguous. This CDR3 spans 18 amino acids. Trimming cost V 4 bases and J 6 bases, with 23 bases left between them. Germline CDR1 reads SGHRS; CDR2 reads YFSETQ. CDR3 in DNA: TGCGCCAGCAGCCTCCAACTCCTCGAACAGTCGCCTAATTCACCCCTCCACTTT. It is translated as CASSLQLLEQSPNSPLHF.

As to this clone: Being one base from a much bigger clone, this may be a read error. The rearrangement uses TRBV3-1 (or the pseudogene TRBV3-2) and TRBJ1-2, with D possibly TRBD1 on 6 matching bases. This CDR3 has 13 residues. Looked up from germline, CDR1 is LGHDT and CDR2 is YNNKEL (reference sequence). The CDR3 sequence: CASNQVGGYGYTF. The CDR3 DNA reads as TGTGCCAGCAACCAAGTAGGGGGCTATGGCTACACCTTC.

The gene calls are TRBV24-1 and TRBJ2-2; 9 bases line up with TRBD2. CDR3 length: 16 residues. Germline V CDR1 and CDR2: KGHDR, SFDVKD. V lost 3 bases, J lost 6 bases, and 7 bases stayed unmatched. The CDR3 loop reads CATSDRGLASAGELFF. CDR3 nucleotides: TGTGCCACCAGTGATCGAGGACTAGCGTCAGCCGGGGAGCTGTTTTTT.